This T cell receptor (beta chain) was profiled in a study of control samples from healthy donors and cancer patients. The CDR3 extends over 18 amino acids. Germline CDR1 reads SNHLY; CDR2 reads FYNNEI. V shed 6 bases, J shed 2 bases, and the junction held 16 bases outside the gene matches. This table comes from immunoSEQ multiplex PCR, and its TCRdb copy is limited to in-frame clones, with some not included. Here the sample spans around 71,000 clones, just over 90% being singletons. This TCR derives from a woman aged 45 to 65 with colorectal cancer. The V call is TRBV2, the J call TRBJ1-1; 9 bases are a match to TRBD1. The sample comprised PBMCs. The CDR3 coding sequence is TGTGCCAGCAGACGTAACCGGGACAGGGTTGGGATAAACACTGAAGCTTTCTTT. As protein: CASRRNRDRVGINTEAFF.